The source of this T cell receptor (beta chain) is a study of T cells after yellow fever vaccination. Study-wide context: SMART-Seq v4 Ultra Low Input served to prepare low-cell-number fractions.

This CDR3 comprises 12 residues. Trimming removed 3 bases at V and 9 bases at J, with 10 bases between. Per germline, CDR1 SGDLS and CDR2 YYNGEE. This clonotype was recorded a few times. As yet, its antigen is unknown. MiXCR, applied by TCRdb to the 5' RACE reads, yields one record per CDR3 protein. The data show some 560,000 distinct CDR3 sequences, roughly 21% seen once. Study conclusions and caveats: From the bulk population, abundant clonotypes could contaminate and appear within FACS-sorted repertoires.

Source: PBMCs, taken 15 days after the yellow fever booster vaccination. V and J are TRBV9 and TRBJ2-1; D not resolved. This clonotype was obtained from a man aged 25-40 years who received the YFV17D yellow fever vaccine. The DNA for the CDR3 is TGTGCCAGCAGCGGAAGCGCAGTTGAGCAGTTCTTC. Protein product: CASSGSAVEQFF.